This TCR beta chain was sequenced during a study of T cell responses to AZD1222 COVID-19 vaccine. Germline loops: CDR1 SGHTA, CDR2 FQGNSA. Trimming removed 1 base from V and 7 bases from J, with 10 bases in between. This CDR3 is built from 13 residues. Some clones are missing from TCRdb's copy, which holds only in-frame ones; the method was immunoSEQ multiplex PCR. The sample comprises around 140,000 clones, roughly 92% of which are singletons, and about 4.1% rests with the top ten. The source material was peripheral blood, sampled 28 days after the second AZD1222 dose. The clonotype originates from an adult who received the AZD1222 COVID-19 vaccine. The V call is TRBV7-2, the J call TRBJ1-1, with D unclear. The CDR3 region is CASSLVFEFEAFF. The CDR3 DNA follows: TGTGCCAGCAGCTTAGTGTTCGAGTTTGAAGCTTTCTTT. The full variable domain, in which reference TRBV7-2 and TRBJ1-1 provide the parts outside the CDR3, is GAGVSQSPSNKVTEKGKDVELRCDPISGHTALYWYRQSLGQGLEFLIYFQGNSAPDKSGLPSDRFSAERTGGSVSTLTIQRTQQEDSAVYLCASSLVFEFEAFFGQGTRLTVV.